The subject of this entry is one T cell receptor (beta chain). Its specificity is not known. The CDR3 spans 15 residues. The germline V gene has CDR1 MNHEY and CDR2 SVGAGI. Researchers prepared the TRB cDNA libraries using 5' RACE with UMI labels. TCRdb re-called the 5' RACE reads, yielding one record per CDR3 amino acid sequence without DNA. This sample's table reports some 39,000 distinct CDR3 sequences. Researchers sorted about 320,000 cells of each CD8+ T cell subset in triplicate. This sample was taken from a study of CXCR3-negative and CXCR3-positive naive CD8 T cells. General study results and limits: CXCR3 expression partially decreased after cryopreservation; most assays used fresh PBMCs. Naive cells with CXCR3 showed TRB CDR3s that were more hydrophobic than those in CXCR3-negative naive cells.

The source is a human donor in good health. Some clones in this sample may be carry-over from other donors' samples. The V call is TRBV6-5, the J call TRBJ2-1; TCRdb's assignment of TRBD1 cannot be checked, as there is no DNA. The specimen was naive CXCR3- CD8+ T cells from blood. As to subset: CD45RO-CCR7+CD27+CD95- naive CD8+ T cells lacking CXCR3 (TNR3-). The CDR3 loop is CASSPGRSSYNEQFF.